This T cell receptor (beta chain) was identified during a study of prognosis after radiotherapy for stage I lung cancer. Germline values: CDR1 SNHLY, CDR2 FYNNEI. The CDR3 has 13 amino acids. Two-round multiplex PCR on genomic DNA was the method by which TCR beta CDR3 was amplified. For every TRBV and TRBJ gene, a specific primer was used in first-round PCR. Each CDR3 protein gets one entry after TCRdb re-called the multiplex PCR reads with MiXCR. The sample consists of tens of thousands of distinct CDR3 sequences, approximately 44% of them appearing once. Source: PBMCs, taken before or after stereotactic body radiation therapy (not recorded which). The sequence derives from a donor over 45 with non-small cell lung cancer. The chain employs TRBV2 and TRBJ1-2, with D hard to call. Written as DNA, the CDR3 is TGTGCAGGCAGTGAACGGCCGTACTATGGCTACACCTTC. Its protein is CAGSERPYYGYTF.